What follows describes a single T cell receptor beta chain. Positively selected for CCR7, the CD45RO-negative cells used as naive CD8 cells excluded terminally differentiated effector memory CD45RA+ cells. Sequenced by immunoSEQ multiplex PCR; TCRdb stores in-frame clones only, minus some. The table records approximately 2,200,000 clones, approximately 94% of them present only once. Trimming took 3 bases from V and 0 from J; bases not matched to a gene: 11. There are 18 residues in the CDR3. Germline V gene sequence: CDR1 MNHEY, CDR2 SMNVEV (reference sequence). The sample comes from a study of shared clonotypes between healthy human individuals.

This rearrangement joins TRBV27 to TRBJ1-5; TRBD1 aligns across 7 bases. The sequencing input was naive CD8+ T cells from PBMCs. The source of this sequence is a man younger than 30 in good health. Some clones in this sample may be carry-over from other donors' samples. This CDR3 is CASSLEGQPFGSNQPQHF. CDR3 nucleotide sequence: TGTGCCAGCAGTTTGGAGGGACAGCCCTTTGGTAGCAATCAGCCCCAGCATTTT.